What follows are 27 T cell receptor beta chains derived from one specimen sequenced in a study of identical twins. Each CDR3 protein is one row after TCRdb ran MiXCR on the 5' RACE reads. Here the sample spans 640,000 or so distinct CDR3 sequences, 6.1% being singletons. The sample taken for sequencing was naive T cells sorted from blood. Every receptor here comes from a man in his late teens or twenties in good health.

CDR3: CASSRRRGREQYF. CDR3 nucleotides: TGTGCCAGCAGCCGGAGGAGGGGGCGCGAGCAGTACTTC. The chain has TRBV7-9 and TRBJ2-7, with D perhaps TRBD1 (7 bases). Looked up from germline, CDR1 is SEHNR and CDR2 is FQNEAQ (reference sequence). V lost 5 bases and J 6 bases, leaving 14 bases between the germline ends. CDR3 length: 13 residues.

This clonotype was seen ten or more times. V gene TRBV7-9 combines with J gene TRBJ1-1; D might be TRBD1 (5 bases). Germline CDR1 SEHNR, CDR2 FQNEAQ (reference sequence). V was pared by 5 bases and J by 6 bases, with 13 bases between. This CDR3 spans 13 amino acids. DNA of the CDR3: TGTGCCAGCAGCCGGGGGGTTTACGCTGAAGCTTTCTTT. This encodes CASSRGVYAEAFF.

This clonotype was seen many times. The chain links TRBV20-1 to TRBJ2-2; a weak D match, TRBD1 (5 bases). Germline assignment: CDR1 DFQATT and CDR2 SNEGSKA (reference sequence). V was cut by 5 bases and J by 7 bases, with 20 bases left in between. The CDR3 has 15 residues. CDR3 coding DNA: TGCAGTGCTGATATAAAGGACACGTTCTTCGGGGAGCTGTTTTTT. As protein: CSADIKDTFFGELFF.

The count of this clonotype is one. The V and J genes are TRBV29-1 and TRBJ1-2; D is unclear. The CDR3 runs to 15 residues. Trimming stripped 3 bases from V and 0 bases from J, with 14 bases between. Germline V gene lookup returns CDR1 SQVTM and CDR2 ANQGSEA. The CDR3 is CSVDCMAGTNYGYTF. DNA of the CDR3: TGCAGCGTTGATTGTATGGCAGGCACTAACTATGGCTACACCTTC.

This clonotype was recorded a few times. A read error may explain this, as a much larger clone is one base away. V and J are TRBV12-3 or TRBV12-4 and TRBJ1-1; D perhaps matches TRBD1 (5 bases). The CDR3 has 13 residues. CDR3 amino acids: CSSSGAANTEAFF. The CDR3 nucleotides read TGTTCCAGCAGTGGGGCAGCGAACACTGAAGCTTTCTTT.

This clonotype was seen repeatedly, ten times or more. The V gene is TRBV12-3 or TRBV12-4, the J gene TRBJ1-5; 10 nucleotides agree with TRBD1. The CDR3 totals 15 residues. V trimming: 6 bases; J trimming: 2 bases; junction bases outside the gene matches: 4. CDR3 sequence: CASSRDRGGNQPQHF. The CDR3 coding sequence is TGTGCCAGCAGCAGGGACAGGGGTGGCAATCAGCCCCAGCATTTT.

V gene TRBV20-1 combines with J gene TRBJ2-7, with 14 bases matching TRBD2. Germline trimming cut 5 bases from V and 2 bases from J; bases unmatched to any gene: 8. Germline CDR1 reads DFQATT; CDR2 reads SNEGSKA (reference sequence). The CDR3 covers 16 residues. CDR3 amino acids: CSASSGLAGDPYEQYF. The CDR3 nucleotides read TGCAGTGCTTCCTCGGGACTAGCGGGAGACCCCTACGAGCAGTACTTC.

The table lists this clonotype with many counts. The chain links TRBV29-1 to TRBJ2-7; possible D gene TRBD2, 5 bases. Trimming removed 5 bases at V and 3 bases at J, with 14 bases between. There are 13 residues in the CDR3. The germline gives CDR1 SQVTM, CDR2 ANQGSEA. The DNA of the CDR3 is TGCAGCGTTTCCCGGGATCTCGGCTACGAGCAGTACTTC. It codes for CSVSRDLGYEQYF.

The rearrangement joins TRBV10-3 to TRBJ2-2, with TRBD2 matching 9 bases. Trimming removed 3 bases from V and 5 bases from J; junction bases left unmatched: 10. CDR3 length: 17 amino acids. Germline CDR1 and CDR2: ENHRY and SYGVKD. CDR3 sequence (DNA): TGTGCCATCAGTGATTTAACGGGTACTAGCGGGACCGGGGAGCTGTTTTTT. Protein: CAISDLTGTSGTGELFF.

The chain uses TRBV6-2 or TRBV6-3 and TRBJ1-2; tentatively, D is TRBD1 (5 bases). V was shortened by 5 bases and J by 4 bases, with 8 bases between the two germline ends. Germline V gene lookup returns CDR1 MNHEY and CDR2 SVGEGT. The CDR3 runs 12 residues. The DNA of the CDR3 is TGTGCCAGCAGTGCCCAGGGCTATGGCTACACCTTC. Encoded protein: CASSAQGYGYTF.

This clonotype showed up just a few times. The J gene is TRBJ2-7, the V gene TRBV6-1; D could derive from TRBD1 or TRBD2 (5 bases each). This CDR3 has 13 residues. Germline V gene sequence: CDR1 MNHNS, CDR2 SASEGT. Trimming shortened V by 6 bases and J by 5 bases, and 14 bases separated the two germline ends. The CDR3 bases are TGTGCCAGCAGACCGGACTGGGGCCACGAGCAGTACGTC. It yields the protein CASRPDWGHEQYV.

At least ten counts were recorded for this clonotype. This chain links TRBV27 with TRBJ2-7, with D uncertain. Trimming took 5 bases from V and 7 from J, leaving 21 bases between them. The CDR3 totals 15 residues. Germline V gene data show CDR1 as MNHEY and CDR2 as SMNVEV (reference sequence). The CDR3 is CASSPPGPPKEEQYF. Here the CDR3 DNA reads TGTGCCAGCAGTCCTCCGGGCCCCCCCAAAGAGGAGCAGTACTTC.

This clonotype showed up just a few times. V is TRBV30 and J is TRBJ2-7, with TRBD1 as a possible D gene (6 bases). V lost 2 bases to trimming and J lost 3 bases, with 11 bases between them. The CDR3 is 13 amino acids. In germline, CDR1 is GTSNPN, CDR2 SVGIG (reference sequence). As DNA, the CDR3 is TGTGCCTGGAGTCCCGCACAGGGCTACGAGCAGTACTTC. Its protein is CAWSPAQGYEQYF.

The sample holds a few counts of this clonotype. The rearrangement links TRBV4-3 to TRBJ2-7; no clear D gene. The germline gives CDR1 LGHNA, CDR2 YSLEER. This CDR3 comprises 14 residues. Trimming took 0 bases from V and 3 from J, leaving 9 bases between them. In DNA, the CDR3 is TGCGCCAGCAGCCAAGACCGGGTCTTCTACGAGCAGTACTTC. This encodes CASSQDRVFYEQYF.

The table lists this clonotype with a few counts. This chain uses TRBV7-3 with TRBJ2-5, with 10 bases fitting TRBD2. V shed 1 base and J 0 bases; nucleotides not matched to a gene: 5. The germline V gene has CDR1 SGHTA and CDR2 FQGTGA. This CDR3 has 17 residues. CDR3 residues: CASSLIGTSDNQETQYF. The CDR3, as DNA: TGTGCCAGCAGCTTAATTGGGACTAGCGACAACCAAGAGACCCAGTACTTC.

Only a few counts were recorded for this clonotype. The V gene is TRBV7-9, the J gene TRBJ2-1, with D hard to call. Germline assignment: CDR1 SEHNR and CDR2 FQNEAQ (reference sequence). V was clipped by 5 bases and J by 2 bases, with 7 bases between them. The CDR3 extends over 13 amino acids. The CDR3 loop is CASSQWTYNEQFF. CDR3 nucleotides: TGTGCCAGCAGCCAGTGGACCTACAATGAGCAGTTCTTC.

The table lists this clonotype with a few counts. The chain couples TRBV5-1 to TRBJ2-7, with a weak D call TRBD2 (6 bases). The germline gives CDR1 SGHRS, CDR2 YFSETQ. V gave up 4 bases and J gave up 5 bases, with 10 bases separating them. This CDR3 region has 12 residues. For the CDR3, the DNA is TGCGCCAGCAGCGTCGGGGGAGACGAGCAGTACTTC. Translating it yields CASSVGGDEQYF.

This clonotype was counted many times. This chain uses TRBV7-3 with TRBJ2-1; TRBD2 agrees at 12 bases. This CDR3 is 14 amino acids long. Trimming took 2 bases from V and 12 from J; bases not matched to a gene: 5. CDR1 is SGHTA, CDR2 FQGTGA, per germline. The CDR3 nucleotides are TGTGCCAGCAGCTTATCCCTAGCGGGAGGGGCGCAGTTCTTC. Protein product: CASSLSLAGGAQFF.

This clonotype appeared a few times. This sequence joins TRBV14 and TRBJ2-1; D perhaps matches TRBD2 (5 bases). Germline loops: CDR1 SGHDN, CDR2 FVKESK. The CDR3 is 13 residues long. Trimming took off 2 bases at V and 9 bases at J, with 11 bases between the two ends. The CDR3 region has the DNA TGTGCCAGCAGCCAAATTCCGGGAAGTGAGCAGTTCTTC. Its translation: CASSQIPGSEQFF.

This clonotype was picked up many times. The V call is TRBV12-3 or TRBV12-4, the J call TRBJ1-1; D not certain. Trimming cost V 0 bases and J 6 bases, with 20 bases left between them. This CDR3 is built from 17 residues. Here the CDR3 reads CASSLAPGLGSRSEAFF. The CDR3 region has the DNA TGTGCCAGCAGTTTAGCGCCGGGTTTGGGTAGTAGGTCTGAAGCTTTCTTT.

This clonotype has at least ten counts. Written as DNA, the CDR3 is TGTGCCAGCAGGGACAGGGAGGGTAGCAATCAGCCCCAGCATTTT. Protein product: CASRDREGSNQPQHF. The rearrangement joins TRBV6-1 to TRBJ1-5; 8 bases are shared with TRBD1. The ends lost 6 bases at V and 0 bases at J; junction bases unmatched: 4. The CDR3 runs to 15 residues. Germline values: CDR1 MNHNS, CDR2 SASEGT.

This clonotype was counted a few times. The chain carries TRBV13 and TRBJ2-7; TRBD2 agrees at 8 bases. The trim removed 5 bases at V and 6 bases at J, leaving 15 bases unmatched. Germline CDR1 reads PRHDT; CDR2 reads FYEKMQ (reference sequence). CDR3 size: 16 residues. The CDR3 coding sequence is TGTGCCAGCAGCCCCCTAGGGACTAGTGGACCCCCCGAGCAGTACTTC. Translated: CASSPLGTSGPPEQYF.

Worth noting for this clonotype: A single base separates this from a much larger clone, so it may be a read error. Since no conserved phenylalanine or tryptophan closes the CDR3, a read error is the likely cause. This rearrangement joins TRBV5-1 to TRBJ2-1; D tentatively fits TRBD1 or TRBD2 (5 bases each). CDR1 and CDR2 from the germline V gene are SGHRS and YFSETQ. Trimming stripped 0 bases from V and 5 bases from J, with 12 bases between. The CDR3 sequence is 15 residues long. DNA for the CDR3: TGCGCCAGCAGCTTGGAGGGGATGGAGGACAATGAGCAGTTCATC. Residues: CASSLEGMEDNEQFI.

This clonotype was detected only a few times. The V call is TRBV6-1, the J call TRBJ2-7; TRBD2 agrees at 14 bases. V shed 6 bases and J 6 bases; nucleotides not matched to a gene: 10. This CDR3 spans 16 amino acids. Germline CDR1 and CDR2: MNHNS and SASEGT. CDR3 loop: CASRTTGLAGVSEQYF. The CDR3 nucleotides read TGTGCCAGCAGAACCACGGGACTAGCGGGAGTATCCGAGCAGTACTTC.

This clonotype was observed many times. The chain joins TRBV20-1 to TRBJ2-7; D unclear. This CDR3 has 15 residues. The V and J ends lost 3 bases and 5 bases respectively, with 20 bases between them. Germline CDR1 reads DFQATT; CDR2 reads SNEGSKA (reference sequence). The CDR3 DNA reads TGCAGTGCTAGCCGTTTAGACGTGTTTGGGAACGAGCAGTACTTC. Translation gives CSASRLDVFGNEQYF.

In this sample, this clonotype turned up a few times. In DNA, the CDR3 is TGCGCCAGCAGCCTCTTGGCCGAGGAGCTGTTTTTT. It translates to CASSLLAEELFF. The J gene is TRBJ2-2, the V gene TRBV4-1; D uncertain. Trimming removed 4 bases from V and 10 bases from J, with 10 bases in between. Germline CDR1 is MGHRA and CDR2 is YSYEKL. The CDR3 length is 12 residues.

The sample holds a few counts of this clonotype. The CDR3 reads CASSQTGQGQVYNEQFF. Here the CDR3 DNA reads TGCGCCAGCAGCCAGACGGGGCAGGGACAGGTCTACAATGAGCAGTTCTTC. The chain employs TRBV4-1 and TRBJ2-1; TRBD1 agrees at 8 bases. J lost 3 bases, V lost 3 bases, and 10 bases had no gene match. This CDR3 is built from 17 residues. Germline lookup yields CDR1 MGHRA and CDR2 YSYEKL.